What follows are 21 T cell receptor beta chains derived from one specimen sequenced in a study of blood T cell repertoires in COVID-19. TCRdb's table, derived via immunoSEQ multiplex PCR, lists solely in-frame clones and lacks some. The data show roughly 65,000 clones, 90% to 95% seen once. The sequenced sample consisted of peripheral blood. Receptors originate from a man between 65 and 80 years old with active COVID-19.

V and J are TRBV28 and TRBJ2-5, with 7 bases that match TRBD1. Germline lookup yields CDR1 MDHEN and CDR2 SYDVKM. The CDR3 loop spans 13 amino acids. The V gene end was trimmed by 9 bases and the J gene end by 1 base; junction bases not matched to a gene: 5. The CDR3 DNA is TGTGCCAGTACCGGGACAGCCCAAGAGACCCAGTACTTC. Protein: CASTGTAQETQYF.

The chain couples TRBV21-1 to TRBJ1-2. TRBV21-1 is a pseudogene. The CDR3 is 16 residues long. CDR3 loop: CASSKESVPPMCGYTF. The CDR3 DNA reads as TGTGCCAGCAGCAAAGAGTCCGTGCCGCCTATGTGTGGCTACACCTTC.

In this sample, this clone turned up once. This chain uses TRBV5-1 with TRBJ1-6; possibly TRBD1 for D (6 bases). Trimming stripped 5 bases from V and 7 bases from J, with 10 bases between. CDR1 is SGHRS, CDR2 YFSETQ, per germline. This CDR3 is built from 13 residues. The CDR3 coding sequence is TGCGCCAGCAGTAGGGACACCAATTCACCCCTCCACTTT. It codes for CASSRDTNSPLHF.

The gene calls are TRBV19 and TRBJ1-4; a possible D gene is TRBD1 (6 bases). The CDR3 covers 15 residues. Per germline, CDR1 LNHDA and CDR2 SQIVND (reference sequence). The ends were cut back, 0 bases at V and 11 bases at J, with 16 bases in the middle. CDR3 coding DNA: TGTGCCAGTAGTATAGATGGGGCAGGGGTGGTCAAACTGTTTTTT. Amino acid sequence: CASSIDGAGVVKLFF.

The V call is TRBV5-8, the J call TRBJ1-5, with a tentative D call TRBD1 (5 bases). In germline, CDR1 is SGHTS, CDR2 YDEGEE. Trimming took off 4 bases at V and 15 bases at J, with 17 bases between the two ends. CDR3 length: 12 amino acids. The CDR3, as DNA: TGTGCCAGCAGCCCGGGGGTAGGGCCTAGGCATTTT. Its translation: CASSPGVGPRHF.

The rearrangement joins TRBV2 to TRBJ1-5, with D unresolved. The CDR3 consists of 14 residues. Looked up from germline, CDR1 is SNHLY and CDR2 is FYNNEI. The ends were cut back, 7 bases at V and 0 bases at J, with 10 bases in the middle. The CDR3 coding sequence is TGTGCCAGCACAGCGACCTATAGCAATCAGCCCCAGCATTTT. Amino acid sequence: CASTATYSNQPQHF.

The rearrangement links TRBV6-5 to TRBJ2-7; D is undetermined. V was pared by 0 bases and J by 2 bases, with 11 bases between. CDR1 is MNHEY, CDR2 SVGAGI, per germline. CDR3 length: 15 residues. The CDR3 bases are TGTGCCAGCAGTTACTCGGGCTACAGACCCTACGAGCAGTACTTC. It codes for CASSYSGYRPYEQYF.

The genes are TRBV6-5 and TRBJ1-2, with D hard to call. The germline V and J ends were trimmed by 5 bases and 8 bases, with 12 bases remaining between them. Germline assignment: CDR1 MNHEY and CDR2 SVGAGI. The CDR3 runs to 12 residues. The CDR3 nucleotides read TGTGCCAGCAGTCCCGGGGTGAGGGGCTACACCTTC. It is translated as CASSPGVRGYTF.

V is TRBV21-1 and J is TRBJ2-3; the tabulated D call, TRBD2, remains unverified against the DNA. TRBV21-1 is described as a pseudogene. The CDR3 extends over 16 amino acids. The CDR3 DNA sequence: TGTGCCAGCAGCCTAGGGGGGGGACACTGCACAGATACGCAGTATTTT. Amino acids: CASSLGGGHCTDTQYF.

This clone was counted once. This rearrangement joins TRBV4-2 to TRBJ1-2, with D possibly being TRBD1 (6 bases). Germline CDR1 LGHNA, CDR2 YNFKEQ. With 1 base removed from V and 4 bases from J, the gap between germline ends came to 10 bases. The CDR3 extends over 14 amino acids. CDR3 residues: CASSQGGGSYGYTF. CDR3 sequence (DNA): TGTGCCAGCAGCCAAGGAGGGGGTAGCTATGGCTACACCTTC.

Only one count was recorded for this clone. This chain joins TRBV5-5 and TRBJ2-5; TRBD2 matches at 12 bases. Germline V lookup: CDR1 SGHKS, CDR2 YYEKEE (reference sequence). V was pared by 4 bases and J by 2 bases, with 9 bases of the junction left unmatched. The CDR3 has 17 residues. This CDR3 reads CASSLRLAGATQETQYF. CDR3 in DNA: TGTGCCAGCAGCCTGAGACTAGCGGGGGCGACGCAAGAGACCCAGTACTTC.

The J gene is TRBJ2-2, the V gene TRBV2; the match to TRBD1 covers 12 bases. From germline, CDR1 is SNHLY and CDR2 FYNNEI. This CDR3 has 19 residues. Trimming removed 5 bases from V and 1 base from J; junction bases left unmatched: 11. DNA of the CDR3: TGTGCCAGCAGTAACTCCGGGACAGGGGGCGCCGGGAACACCGGGGAGCTGTTTTTT. The encoded protein is CASSNSGTGGAGNTGELFF.

V and J are TRBV5-1 and TRBJ2-3; 10 bases agree with TRBD1. The CDR3 extends over 17 amino acids. Germline V CDR1 and CDR2: SGHRS, YFSETQ. Trimming cost V 0 bases and J 5 bases; bases outside gene matches: 9. The CDR3 here is CASSLDNRDRGRDTQYF. DNA for the CDR3: TGCGCCAGCAGCTTGGACAACCGGGACAGGGGACGAGATACGCAGTATTTT.

The chain is built from TRBV19 and TRBJ2-3; 11 bases line up with TRBD1. The germline V gene has CDR1 LNHDA and CDR2 SQIVND (reference sequence). V shed 7 bases and J 1 base; nucleotides not matched to a gene: 7. This CDR3 is built from 16 residues. The CDR3 here is CASTTRTGGGTDTQYF. CDR3 coding DNA: TGTGCCAGTACCACCAGGACAGGGGGCGGCACAGATACGCAGTATTTT. Full variable domain (outside the CDR3, taken from reference TRBV19 and TRBJ2-3): DGGITQSPKYLFRKEGQNVTLSCEQNLNHDAMYWYRQDPGQGLRLIYYSQIVNDFQKGDIAEGYSVSREKKESFPLTVTSAQKNPTAFYLCASTTRTGGGTDTQYFGPGTRLTVL.

The chain is built from TRBV6-2 or TRBV6-3 and TRBJ2-2, with 12 bases lining up with TRBD2. V lost 3 bases and J lost 1; bases outside the gene matches: 9. CDR1 MNHEY and CDR2 SVGEGT come from the germline V gene. The CDR3 length is 19 residues. The DNA for the CDR3 is TGTGCCAGCAGTTATCGTCCTAGCGGGGGGGCCAGGAACACCGGGGAGCTGTTTTTT. Translation gives CASSYRPSGGARNTGELFF.

The rearrangement links TRBV28 to TRBJ1-2; possibly TRBD1 for D (5 bases). Germline V CDR1 and CDR2: MDHEN, SYDVKM. This CDR3 region has 16 residues. Deletions cut 7 bases from V and 2 bases from J, with 20 bases between. In DNA, the CDR3 is TGTGCCAGCATGGGCTGGGGGGGGGAGCTCAACTATGGCTACACCTTC. Protein sequence: CASMGWGGELNYGYTF.

As to this clone: Different DNA sequences within this sample yield the same CDR3. CDR3 nucleotide sequence: TGTGCCAGCAGTTTCCCGGGGGGGAGTAATCAGCCCCAGCATTTT. This codes for CASSFPGGSNQPQHF. The rearrangement links TRBV28 to TRBJ1-5; tentative D call: TRBD1 (5 bases). Trimming took 3 bases from V and 4 from J, leaving 13 bases between them. This CDR3 contains 15 residues. Germline V gene data show CDR1 as MDHEN and CDR2 as SYDVKM.

The chain employs TRBV28 and TRBJ2-3; 8 bases line up with TRBD1. The CDR3 contains 17 residues. The germline gives CDR1 MDHEN, CDR2 SYDVKM. V shed 4 bases and J 6 bases; nucleotides not matched to a gene: 15. The CDR3 bases are TGTGCCAGCAGTTCGCGCTGGCGCGACAGGGGCTTGGATACGCAGTATTTT. It translates to CASSSRWRDRGLDTQYF.

This chain connects TRBV7-2 to TRBJ2-3; D is ambiguous. CDR3 length equals 13 residues. Trimming removed 5 bases from V and 7 bases from J, with 13 bases in between. In germline, CDR1 is SGHTA, CDR2 FQGNSA. The CDR3 loop is CASSTGPLNTQYF. CDR3 coding DNA: TGTGCCAGCAGCACTGGGCCCCTTAATACGCAGTATTTT. Full variable domain (rest looked up from reference TRBV7-2 and TRBJ2-3): GAGVSQSPSNKVTEKGKDVELRCDPISGHTALYWYRQSLGQGLEFLIYFQGNSAPDKSGLPSDRFSAERTGGSVSTLTIQRTQQEDSAVYLCASSTGPLNTQYFGPGTRLTVL.

The gene calls are TRBV7-2 and TRBJ2-7; possible D gene TRBD2, 7 bases. The CDR3 loop spans 18 amino acids. The germline V gene has CDR1 SGHTA and CDR2 FQGNSA. V shed 5 bases and J shed 4 bases, with 27 bases lying between them. The DNA of the CDR3 is TGTGCCAGCAGCACAAGGGGGGCGGGGGCAGGCCTTTATTACGAGCAGTACGTC. It translates to CASSTRGAGAGLYYEQYV.

The V and J genes are TRBV28 and TRBJ2-7; TRBD1 matches at 7 bases. The CDR3 runs to 14 residues. Germline CDR1 reads MDHEN; CDR2 reads SYDVKM. The V gene end was trimmed by 5 bases and the J gene end by 1 base; junction bases not matched to a gene: 5. The chain's CDR3 is CASSKTGKSYEQYV. CDR3 nucleotides: TGTGCCAGCAGTAAGACAGGGAAGTCCTACGAGCAGTACGTC.